The subject of this entry is one T cell receptor beta chain. The data were taken from a study of T cell changes during pregnancy in multiple sclerosis. Assay: immunoSEQ multiplex PCR; the TCRdb copy retains only in-frame clones and omits some. The table shows 30,000 to 45,000 clones, with approximately 91% occurring only once. V lost 2 bases and J lost 1, with 11 bases in between. The CDR3 loop spans 15 amino acids. The germline gives CDR1 MNHNY, CDR2 SVGAGI (reference sequence). The sequence derives from a female donor in good health, enrolled as a control in a pregnancy study. This specimen consisted of CD4+ T cells from peripheral blood mononuclear cells, obtained after pregnancy. The rearrangement uses TRBV6-6 and TRBJ1-1; D is ambiguous. This CDR3 is CASSYARPGNTEAFF. CDR3 nucleotide sequence: TGTGCCAGCAGTTACGCCCGCCCGGGGAACACTGAAGCTTTCTTT.